The 24 T cell receptor beta chains in this list originate from one sample, sequenced in a study of CD8+CD57+ T cells in acquired aplastic anemia. Previously, flow cytometry had revealed CD8+CD57+ cell expansion in the patients chosen for sequencing. The template used for profiling TCR beta VDJ and CDR3 was genomic DNA. From the reads, TCRdb called clonotypes with MiXCR, one entry per CDR3 protein. The sample holds about 190,000 distinct CDR3 sequences, 48% seen once. Sequencing used sorted CD4+, CD8+, or CD8+CD57+ T cells (not recorded which) from PBMCs. The source is a human donor with aplastic anemia.

Note on this clonotype: A much larger clone differs by one base, so this may be a read error. This CDR3 fails to terminate in the conserved phenylalanine or tryptophan, so it likely reflects a read error. The V and J genes are TRBV19 and TRBJ2-2; maybe TRBD2 (6 bases). Germline V gene data show CDR1 as LNHDA and CDR2 as SQIVND (reference sequence). V lost 6 bases to trimming and J lost 1 base, with 15 bases between them. The CDR3 runs to 16 residues. CDR3 protein: CASRPGGRRNTGELFL. The CDR3 coding sequence is TGTGCCAGTAGACCCGGGGGACGGAGGAACACCGGGGAGCTGTTTCTT.

This clonotype was observed a handful of times. The chain combines TRBV7-2 with TRBJ2-2; 7 bases map to TRBD2. Germline V gives CDR1 SGHTA, CDR2 FQGNSA. J gave up 6 bases and V 3 bases, and 4 bases lay outside the gene matches. The CDR3 has 14 amino acids. CDR3 nucleotide sequence: TGTGCCAGCAGCTTCGGGGGAGGGCCCGGGGAGCTGTTTTTT. Its translation: CASSFGGGPGELFF.

V gene TRBV7-6 combines with J gene TRBJ2-1; D gene uncertain. Trimming stripped 2 bases from V and 4 bases from J, with 6 bases between. Germline assignment: CDR1 SGHVS and CDR2 FNYEAQ. There are 13 residues in the CDR3. CDR3 region: CASSLSTYNEQFF. CDR3 DNA sequence: TGTGCCAGCAGCTTAAGCACATACAATGAGCAGTTCTTC.

This clonotype was seen a few times. The chain employs TRBV14 and TRBJ1-2; the D gene is possibly TRBD1 (5 bases). The ends were cut back, 3 bases at V and 4 bases at J, with 9 bases in the middle. The CDR3 loop spans 13 amino acids. Germline V gene data show CDR1 as SGHDN and CDR2 as FVKESK. Written as DNA, the CDR3 is TGTGCCAGCAGCCAGGGACTGGGCTATGGCTACACCTTC. It specifies CASSQGLGYGYTF.

The V and J genes are TRBV2 and TRBJ2-3, with TRBD2 matching 7 bases. Germline loops: CDR1 SNHLY, CDR2 FYNNEI. Trimming took 3 bases from V and 9 from J; bases not matched to a gene: 12. The CDR3 has 15 residues. The CDR3 here is CASSDWVKGGETQYF. CDR3 sequence (DNA): TGTGCCAGCAGTGATTGGGTGAAGGGAGGGGAAACGCAGTATTTT.

There are many counts of this clonotype. The DNA for the CDR3 is TGCGCCAGCAGCTTTCCGGGACCGAACACCGGGGAGCTGTTTTTT. As protein: CASSFPGPNTGELFF. The chain joins TRBV5-1 to TRBJ2-2; D is perhaps TRBD1 or TRBD2 (5 bases each). The CDR3 loop spans 15 amino acids. CDR1 is SGHRS and CDR2 is YFSETQ in the germline V gene. V lost 2 bases and J lost 0, with 8 bases in between.

The CDR3 sequence: CASSGAGGHETQYF. The DNA of the CDR3 is TGTGCCAGCAGTGGAGCGGGGGGGCACGAGACCCAGTACTTC. V usage is TRBV2 and J usage is TRBJ2-5; 10 bases agree with TRBD2. V trimming: 4 bases; J trimming: 5 bases; junction bases outside the gene matches: 4. The V gene's germline CDR1 is SNHLY and CDR2 FYNNEI. The CDR3 covers 14 residues.

This clonotype was recorded a few times. The chain is built from TRBV24-1 and TRBJ1-2, with D possibly being TRBD1 (5 bases). CDR1 and CDR2 (germline): KGHDR, SFDVKD. The ends were cut back, 4 bases at V and 2 bases at J, with 10 bases in the middle. The CDR3 consists of 14 residues. CDR3 nucleotide sequence: TGTGCCACCAGTGACCCAGGGAGAAACTATGGCTACACCTTC. It encodes CATSDPGRNYGYTF.

This chain connects TRBV11-3 to TRBJ2-5; 9 bases line up with TRBD2. CDR1 SGHNT and CDR2 YENEEA come from the germline V gene. The CDR3 totals 14 residues. The V segment lost 4 bases and the J segment 3 bases; nucleotides outside the gene matches: 3. As DNA, the CDR3 is TGTGCCAGCAGCTCCGGACTAGCGAAAGAGACCCAGTACTTC. It encodes CASSSGLAKETQYF.

This clonotype has a handful of counts. V gene TRBV7-2 combines with J gene TRBJ2-5; 10 positions match TRBD2. CDR3 length equals 17 residues. In germline, CDR1 is SGHTA, CDR2 FQGNSA. The junction had 9 bases not matched to a gene; V was cut back by 0 bases and J by 5 bases. For the CDR3, the DNA is TGTGCCAGCAGCTTAGCGCCCACTAGCGGGGCCCGGGAGACCCAGTACTTC. Translated: CASSLAPTSGARETQYF.

The gene calls are TRBV2 and TRBJ1-5, with D possibly matching TRBD1 (6 bases). The ends were cut back, 1 base at V and 7 bases at J, with 8 bases in the middle. The CDR3 is 13 residues long. Germline V gene sequence: CDR1 SNHLY, CDR2 FYNNEI. CDR3 DNA: TGTGCCAGCAGTGAAGACAGGGAGCAGCCCCAGCATTTT. Amino acid sequence: CASSEDREQPQHF.

This clonotype was found many times. The V and J genes are TRBV11-2 and TRBJ2-3; D uncertain. Germline CDR1 is SGHAT and CDR2 is FQNNGV. This CDR3 contains 12 residues. V was pared by 4 bases and J by 4 bases, with 6 bases between. In DNA form, the CDR3 reads TGTGCCAGCAGCTCCGAATCAGATACGCAGTATTTT. It encodes CASSSESDTQYF.

The chain is built from TRBV5-4 and TRBJ2-7; D may be TRBD1 or TRBD2 (6 bases each). There are 14 residues in the CDR3. Trimming left V 2 bases short and J 3 bases short, with 12 bases between. The germline V gene has CDR1 SGHNT and CDR2 YYREEE (reference sequence). Here the CDR3 DNA reads TGTGCCAGCAGCTTAGTAGGAGGGGGCTACGAGCAGTACTTC. This gives the protein CASSLVGGGYEQYF.

J is TRBJ2-7 and V is TRBV2; 9 positions agree with TRBD1. With V trimmed by 7 bases and J by 0 bases, 4 bases remained unmatched. There are 14 residues in the CDR3. Germline values: CDR1 SNHLY, CDR2 FYNNEI. The CDR3 here is CASKGDRVSYEQYF. CDR3 sequence (DNA): TGTGCCAGCAAGGGGGACAGGGTCTCCTACGAGCAGTACTTC.

This sequence joins TRBV10-3 and TRBJ1-5; the match to TRBD1 covers 8 bases. V gave up 4 bases and J gave up 3 bases; unmatched junction bases: 2. Germline CDR1 ENHRY, CDR2 SYGVKD. This CDR3 has 14 residues. In DNA, the CDR3 is TGTGCCATCAGTGGGACAGGGTACAATCAGCCCCAGCATTTT. It is translated as CAISGTGYNQPQHF.

This clonotype has at least ten counts. The chain has TRBV5-5 and TRBJ2-5, with D hard to call. From germline, CDR1 is SGHKS and CDR2 YYEKEE (reference sequence). V lost 4 bases and J 2 bases, leaving 15 bases between the germline ends. This CDR3 is built from 15 residues. The CDR3 coding sequence is TGTGCCAGCAGCGGCGGACCCGGAAGACAAGAGACCCAGTACTTC. It yields the protein CASSGGPGRQETQYF.

About this clonotype itself: Given a much more abundant clone one base away, this may be a read error. The J gene is TRBJ1-3, the V gene TRBV6-1; TRBD1 might be the D (6 bases). Per the germline V gene, CDR1 is MNHNS and CDR2 is SASEGT. This CDR3 spans 14 amino acids. CDR3 bases: TGTGCCAGCAGCCGGGACAACTCTGGAAACACCATGTATTTT. As protein: CASSRDNSGNTMYF.

The V and J genes are TRBV5-1 and TRBJ1-2, with D tentatively TRBD1 (6 bases). Per germline, CDR1 SGHRS and CDR2 YFSETQ. V was clipped by 4 bases and J by 5 bases, with 15 bases between them. CDR3 length: 14 residues. Here the CDR3 DNA reads TGCGCCAGCAGCGACTACAGGGTCGATTATGGCTACACCTTC. The encoded protein is CASSDYRVDYGYTF.

This chain uses TRBV29-1 with TRBJ2-2; no clear D. The CDR3 consists of 12 residues. V shed 5 bases and J shed 4 bases, with 8 bases lying between them. CDR1 and CDR2 (germline): SQVTM, ANQGSEA. The CDR3 DNA reads TGCAGCGTTCCCGGGTTCACCGGGGAGCTGTTTTTT. It yields the protein CSVPGFTGELFF.

With regard to this clonotype: An end of the junction differs from the germline gene, which may be a read error. The chain links TRBV10-3 to TRBJ2-2; possibly TRBD2 for D (5 bases). The CDR3 has 13 residues. Germline V gene sequence: CDR1 ENHRY, CDR2 SYGVKD. The CDR3 reads CAVSVRETGELFF. CDR3 nucleotide sequence: TGTGCCGTCAGTGTTAGGGAGACCGGGGAGCTGTTTTTT.

This clonotype was counted a few times. The J gene is TRBJ1-3, the V gene TRBV15; the match to TRBD1 covers 7 bases. The CDR3 runs to 15 residues. In germline, CDR1 is LNHNV, CDR2 YYDKDF (reference sequence). Unmatched junction bases numbered 2, after V lost 3 bases and J lost 0 bases. This CDR3 is CATSSDRVSGNTIYF. Written as DNA, the CDR3 is TGTGCCACCAGCAGTGACAGGGTCTCTGGAAACACCATATATTTT.

In this sample, this clonotype turned up many times. The rearrangement links TRBV7-3 to TRBJ2-7; 7 nucleotides agree with TRBD1. With 5 bases clipped from V and 3 bases from J, the junction kept 4 bases outside the gene matches. Per germline, CDR1 SGHTA and CDR2 FQGTGA. This CDR3 contains 13 residues. This chain's CDR3 is CASSTRQGYEQYF. CDR3 in DNA: TGTGCCAGCAGCACCCGACAGGGCTACGAGCAGTACTTC.

This clonotype was recorded many times. With only one base between it and a far larger clone, this is likely a read error. The chain recombines TRBV10-2 with TRBJ2-7, with D possibly matching TRBD1 (6 bases). Germline V gene data show CDR1 as WSHSY and CDR2 as SAAADI. This CDR3 has 13 amino acids. The CDR3 region is CASSLTGSYKQYF. Here the CDR3 DNA reads TGCGCCAGCAGTCTTACAGGGTCCTACAAGCAGTACTTC.

The chain uses TRBV29-1 and TRBJ1-2; 9 nucleotides agree with TRBD1. V was clipped by 0 bases and J by 4 bases; unmatched bases: 9. The CDR3 is made up of 16 amino acids. Germline-derived CDR1 and CDR2 are SQVTM and ANQGSEA. In DNA form, the CDR3 reads TGCAGCGTTGAAGATCCTGGAGGGGGACAGGGCTATGGCTACACCTTC. Encoded protein: CSVEDPGGGQGYGYTF.